The entry that follows covers one T cell receptor beta chain sequence. The germline gives CDR1 SEHNR, CDR2 FQNEAQ (reference sequence). V lost 1 base and J lost 3; bases outside the gene matches: 12. The CDR3 runs to 18 residues. This sample stems from a study of blood T cell repertoires in COVID-19. Overall study context: The analysed material was cDNA or gDNA that came from T cells, B-cell-depleted T cells, or PBMCs.

TCRdb's table, derived via immunoSEQ multiplex PCR, lists solely in-frame clones and lacks some. In the table there are about 270,000 clones, around 89% of which are singletons. The clonotype comes from a woman between 35 and 50 years old with acute COVID-19. This rearrangement joins TRBV7-9 to TRBJ2-1, with 7 bases matching TRBD2. What was sequenced was PBMCs or T cells enriched from blood (not recorded which). CDR3: CASSLERSLGRGYNEQFF. The CDR3 bases are TGTGCCAGCAGCTTAGAGAGATCCCTGGGGAGGGGCTACAATGAGCAGTTCTTC.